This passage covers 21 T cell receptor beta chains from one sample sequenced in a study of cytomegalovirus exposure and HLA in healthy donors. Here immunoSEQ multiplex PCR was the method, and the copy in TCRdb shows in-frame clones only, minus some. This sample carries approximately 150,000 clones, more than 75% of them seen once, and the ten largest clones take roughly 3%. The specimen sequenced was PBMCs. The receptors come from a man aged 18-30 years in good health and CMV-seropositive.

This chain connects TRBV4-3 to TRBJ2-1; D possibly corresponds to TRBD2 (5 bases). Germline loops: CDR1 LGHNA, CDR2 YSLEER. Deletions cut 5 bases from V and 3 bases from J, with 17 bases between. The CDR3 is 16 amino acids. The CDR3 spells CASSSSSPSFYNEQFF. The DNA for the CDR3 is TGCGCCAGCAGCTCTTCTAGCCCCTCTTTCTACAATGAGCAGTTCTTC.

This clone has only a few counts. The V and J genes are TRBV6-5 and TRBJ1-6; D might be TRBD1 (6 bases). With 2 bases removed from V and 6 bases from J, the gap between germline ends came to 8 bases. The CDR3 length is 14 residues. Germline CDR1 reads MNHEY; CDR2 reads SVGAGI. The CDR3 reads CASSYRDTNSPLHF. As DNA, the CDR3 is TGTGCCAGCAGTTACCGGGACACTAATTCACCCCTCCACTTT.

CDR3 bases: TGCGCCAGCAGCTACCGAGGGGGGGACACTGAAGCTTTCTTT. The encoded protein is CASSYRGGDTEAFF. This sequence joins TRBV4-1 and TRBJ1-1; D is possibly TRBD1 (6 bases). CDR1 is MGHRA, CDR2 YSYEKL, per germline. Trimming shortened V by 5 bases and J by 3 bases, and 13 bases separated the two germline ends. This CDR3 has 14 amino acids.

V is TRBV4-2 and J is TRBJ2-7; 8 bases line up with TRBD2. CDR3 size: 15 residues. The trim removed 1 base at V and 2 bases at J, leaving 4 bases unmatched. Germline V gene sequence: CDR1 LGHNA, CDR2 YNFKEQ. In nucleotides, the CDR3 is TGTGCCAGCAGCCAAGGAGCGGGGGCCCCCTACGAGCAGTACTTC. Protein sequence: CASSQGAGAPYEQYF.

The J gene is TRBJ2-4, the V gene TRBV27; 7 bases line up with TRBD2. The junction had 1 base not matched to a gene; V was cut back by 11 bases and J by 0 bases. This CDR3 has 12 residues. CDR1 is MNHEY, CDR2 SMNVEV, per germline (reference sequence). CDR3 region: CAAGVAKNIQYF. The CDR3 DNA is TGTGCCGCGGGAGTAGCCAAAAACATTCAGTACTTC.

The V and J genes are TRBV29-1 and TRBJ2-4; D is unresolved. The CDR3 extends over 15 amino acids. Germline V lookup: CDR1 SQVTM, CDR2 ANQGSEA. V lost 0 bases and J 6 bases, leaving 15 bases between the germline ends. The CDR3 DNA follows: TGCAGCGTTGAAGAGAGTGGGTGGAGTGGAAACATTCAGTACTTC. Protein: CSVEESGWSGNIQYF.

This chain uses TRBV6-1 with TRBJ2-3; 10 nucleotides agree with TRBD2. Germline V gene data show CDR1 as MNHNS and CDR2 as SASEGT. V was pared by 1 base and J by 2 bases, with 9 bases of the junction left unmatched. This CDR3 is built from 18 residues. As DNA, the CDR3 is TGTGCCAGCAGTGAAGGGAGGGATAGCGGGGGGCTCACAGATACGCAGTATTTT. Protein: CASSEGRDSGGLTDTQYF.

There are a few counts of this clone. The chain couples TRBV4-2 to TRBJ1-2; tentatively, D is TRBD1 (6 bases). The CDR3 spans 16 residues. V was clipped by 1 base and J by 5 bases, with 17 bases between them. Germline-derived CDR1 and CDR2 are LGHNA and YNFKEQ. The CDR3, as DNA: TGTGCCAGCAGCCAAGGCCCCGACAGGACGACATATGGCTACACCTTC. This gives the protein CASSQGPDRTTYGYTF.

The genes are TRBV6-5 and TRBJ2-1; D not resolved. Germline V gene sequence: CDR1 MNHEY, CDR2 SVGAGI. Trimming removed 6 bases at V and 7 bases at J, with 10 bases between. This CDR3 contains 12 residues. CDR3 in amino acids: CASRSTGNEQFF. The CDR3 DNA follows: TGTGCCAGCAGATCGACGGGTAATGAGCAGTTCTTC.

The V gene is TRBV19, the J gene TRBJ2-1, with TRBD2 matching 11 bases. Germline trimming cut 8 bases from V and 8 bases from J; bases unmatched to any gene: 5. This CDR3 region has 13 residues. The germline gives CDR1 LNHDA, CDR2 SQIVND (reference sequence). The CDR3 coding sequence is TGTGCCAGTTTAGCGGGAGGGGGGGATGAGCAGTTCTTC. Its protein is CASLAGGGDEQFF.

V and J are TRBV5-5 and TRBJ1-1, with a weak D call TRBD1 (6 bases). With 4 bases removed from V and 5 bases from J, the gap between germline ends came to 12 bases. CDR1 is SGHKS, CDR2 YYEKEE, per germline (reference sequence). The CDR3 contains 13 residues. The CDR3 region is CASSPQGWTEAFF. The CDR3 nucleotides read TGTGCCAGCAGCCCACAGGGATGGACTGAAGCTTTCTTT.

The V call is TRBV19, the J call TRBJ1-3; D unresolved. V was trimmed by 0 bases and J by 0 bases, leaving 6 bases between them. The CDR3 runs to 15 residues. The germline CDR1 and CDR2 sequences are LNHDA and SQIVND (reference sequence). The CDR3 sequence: CASSIEAISGNTIYF. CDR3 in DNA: TGTGCCAGTAGTATAGAGGCCATCTCTGGAAACACCATATATTTT.

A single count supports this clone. The CDR3 sequence: CASRVTRAKVYTQYF. The CDR3 nucleotides are TGTGCCAGCAGGGTTACTAGGGCCAAAGTGTATACGCAGTATTTT. This sequence joins TRBV2 and TRBJ2-3; D might be TRBD2 (5 bases). Germline V gene lookup returns CDR1 SNHLY and CDR2 FYNNEI. The CDR3 has 15 amino acids. With 6 bases removed from V and 7 bases from J, the gap between germline ends came to 20 bases.

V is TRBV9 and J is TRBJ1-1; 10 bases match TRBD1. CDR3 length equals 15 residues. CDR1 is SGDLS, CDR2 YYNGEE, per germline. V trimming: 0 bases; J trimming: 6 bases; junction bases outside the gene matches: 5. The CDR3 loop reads CASSVDGQGVSEAFF. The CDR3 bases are TGTGCCAGCAGCGTAGACGGACAGGGGGTCTCTGAAGCTTTCTTT.

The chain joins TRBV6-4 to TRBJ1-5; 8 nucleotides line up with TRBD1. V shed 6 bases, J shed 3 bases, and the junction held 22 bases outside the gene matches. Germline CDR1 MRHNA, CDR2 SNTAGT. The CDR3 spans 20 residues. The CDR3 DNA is TGTGCCAGCAGGCCCCACCCTCCGGGACACAGGGGGATAATCAATCAGCCCCAGCATTTT. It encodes CASRPHPPGHRGIINQPQHF.

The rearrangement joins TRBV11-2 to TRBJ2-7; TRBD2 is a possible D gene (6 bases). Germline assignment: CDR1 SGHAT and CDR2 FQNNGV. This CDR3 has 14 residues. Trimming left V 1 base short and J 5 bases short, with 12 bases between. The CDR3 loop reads CASSLVGTYDEQYF. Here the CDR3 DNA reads TGTGCCAGCAGCTTAGTTGGGACTTACGACGAGCAGTACTTC. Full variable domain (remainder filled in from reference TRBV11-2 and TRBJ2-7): EAGVAQSPRYKIIEKRQSVAFWCNPISGHATLYWYQQILGQGPKLLIQFQNNGVVDDSQLPKDRFSAERLKGVDSTLKIQPAKLEDSAVYLCASSLVGTYDEQYFGPGTRLTVT.

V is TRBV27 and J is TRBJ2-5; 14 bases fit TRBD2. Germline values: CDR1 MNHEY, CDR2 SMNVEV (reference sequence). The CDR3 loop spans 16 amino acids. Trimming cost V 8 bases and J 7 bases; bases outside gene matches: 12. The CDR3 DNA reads TGTGCCAGCTTTGGGACTAGCGGGGGCCCCGTATGGACCCAGTACTTC. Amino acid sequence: CASFGTSGGPVWTQYF.

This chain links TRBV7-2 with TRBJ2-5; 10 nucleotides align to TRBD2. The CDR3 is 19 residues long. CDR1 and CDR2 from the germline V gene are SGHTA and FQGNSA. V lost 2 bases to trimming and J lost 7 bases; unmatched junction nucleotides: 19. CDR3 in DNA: TGTGCCAGCAGCTTACTTCTAGCGGGAGTCGACAGGGTTTTGGGGACCCAGTACTTC. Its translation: CASSLLLAGVDRVLGTQYF.

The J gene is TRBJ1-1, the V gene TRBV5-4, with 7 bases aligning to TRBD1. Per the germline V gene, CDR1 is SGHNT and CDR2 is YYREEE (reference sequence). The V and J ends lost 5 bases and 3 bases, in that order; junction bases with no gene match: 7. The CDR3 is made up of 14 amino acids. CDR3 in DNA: TGTGCCAGCAGTTGGGGGACAGAACACACTGAAGCTTTCTTT. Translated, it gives CASSWGTEHTEAFF.

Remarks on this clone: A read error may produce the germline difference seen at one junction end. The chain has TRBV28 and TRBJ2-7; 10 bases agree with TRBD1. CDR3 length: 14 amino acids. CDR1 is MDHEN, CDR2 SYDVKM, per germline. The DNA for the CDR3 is TGTGCCAGCAGTCCAGGGACAGGGGCGGGGGAGGTAAACTTC. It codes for CASSPGTGAGEVNF.

CDR3 DNA sequence: TGCAGCGTTGCAGGAATGCCCACAGATACGCAGTATTTT. It yields the protein CSVAGMPTDTQYF. The chain combines TRBV29-1 with TRBJ2-3, with D hard to call. V gave up 4 bases and J gave up 2 bases, with 10 bases separating them. There are 13 residues in the CDR3. Germline V CDR1 and CDR2: SQVTM, ANQGSEA.